This T cell receptor (beta chain) was obtained from a study of blood T cell repertoires in COVID-19. Study-wide context: The United States, Italy and Spain supplied acute and convalescent COVID-19 samples. In each case, the material was cDNA or gDNA derived from T cells, B-cell-depleted T cells, or PBMCs.

Per the study methods: The assay estimated nucleated cells by amplifying reference gene primers. Assay: immunoSEQ multiplex PCR; the TCRdb copy retains only in-frame clones and omits some. V, J and clone size derive from that table, while D and trimming were established from the DNA sequence. The sample has over 110,000 clones; approximately 89% are singletons. The germline V gene encodes CDR1 DFQATT and CDR2 SNEGSKA (reference sequence). Trimming removed 6 bases at V and 6 bases at J, with 10 bases between. The CDR3 spans 11 residues. Sequencing was done on a sample of peripheral blood. This rearrangement joins TRBV20-1 to TRBJ2-3; D perhaps matches TRBD1 (6 bases). The clonotype originates from a human donor in a cohort sampled during active COVID-19. The CDR3 spells CSALRGDTQYF. CDR3 DNA sequence: TGCAGTGCCCTGAGGGGGGATACGCAGTATTTT.